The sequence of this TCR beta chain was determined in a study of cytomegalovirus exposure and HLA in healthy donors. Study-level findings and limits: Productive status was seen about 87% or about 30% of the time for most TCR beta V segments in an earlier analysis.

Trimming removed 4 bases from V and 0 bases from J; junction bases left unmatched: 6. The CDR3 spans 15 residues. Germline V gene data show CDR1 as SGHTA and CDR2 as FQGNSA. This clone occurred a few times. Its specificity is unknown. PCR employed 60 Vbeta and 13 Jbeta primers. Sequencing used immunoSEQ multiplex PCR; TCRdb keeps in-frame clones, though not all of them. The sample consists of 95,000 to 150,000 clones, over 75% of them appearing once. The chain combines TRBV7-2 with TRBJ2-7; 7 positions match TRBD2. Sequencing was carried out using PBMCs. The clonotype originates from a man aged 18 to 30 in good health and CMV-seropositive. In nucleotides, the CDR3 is TGTGCCAGCAGCTCACAGCGGGGAAGCTCCTACGAGCAGTACTTC. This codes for CASSSQRGSSYEQYF.